This T cell receptor beta chain came from a study of shared clonotypes between healthy human individuals. Across the whole study: Donors had three CD4 naive, three CD4 memory, two CD8 naive and one CD8 memory plate apiece.

CD8 cells regarded as naive lacked CD45RO, were positively chosen for CCR7, and omitted terminally differentiated effector memory CD45RA+ cells. General study findings and limits: Among a handful of donors, roughly 5% of naive CD4 clonotypes were found in common.

Each subset's genomic DNA was split evenly across several immunoSEQ plates. Authors' analysis steps: Filtering of immunoSEQ junctional sequences could not match full-length read filtering. Sequencing used immunoSEQ multiplex PCR; TCRdb keeps in-frame clones, though not all of them. The V and J calls and clone size come from that table; D and trimming were worked out from the DNA. The sample has more than 2 million clones, 85% to 95% seen once. The germline V gene has CDR1 SGHAT and CDR2 FQNNGV. The CDR3 loop spans 14 amino acids. V was shortened by 2 bases and J by 5 bases, with 12 bases between the two germline ends. As for this clone: What it recognizes is unknown.

The TCR sequence derives from a man younger than 35 in good health. The genes are TRBV11-2 and TRBJ1-1, with D tentatively TRBD1 (5 bases). Sequencing was carried out using naive CD8+ T cells sorted from blood. CDR3 residues: CASSLRGGETEAFF. CDR3 bases: TGTGCCAGCAGCTTACGCGGGGGGGAAACTGAAGCTTTCTTT.